Each of the 15 T cell receptor beta chains below was sequenced from the same sample in a study of T cells after posttransplantation cyclophosphamide. Treatment was busulfan-fludarabine conditioning, a marrow graft, and cyclophosphamide on days +3 and +4. Clones were sequenced by immunoSEQ multiplex PCR, and TCRdb holds only the in-frame ones, with some missing. The specimen has about 7,700 clones, none found just once. Sequencing was performed on PBMCs, taken after allogeneic stem cell transplant with posttransplant cyclophosphamide. These receptors were obtained from a female patient in her fifties or sixties who received an allogeneic stem cell transplant from an unrelated donor, was CMV-positive, and had acute GVHD only. The graft donor may account for some of the T cells.

This clone was recorded many times. The rearrangement uses TRBV9 and TRBJ1-5; no definite D call. Germline assignment: CDR1 SGDLS and CDR2 YYNGEE. The CDR3 runs to 17 residues. Trimming took off 0 bases at V and 1 base at J, with 14 bases between the two ends. The CDR3 DNA is TGTGCCAGCAGCGTAGATCCGGAGGAAGGGAGCAATCAGCCCCAGCATTTT. It specifies CASSVDPEEGSNQPQHF.

In its sample, this clone was seen many times. DNA for the CDR3: TGTGCCTGGAGTGTAGGAGGTTACGAGCAGTACTTC. This sequence encodes CAWSVGGYEQYF. The chain couples TRBV30 to TRBJ2-7, with D perhaps matching TRBD2 (5 bases). Germline CDR1 and CDR2: GTSNPN and SVGIG (reference sequence). The germline V and J ends were trimmed by 0 bases and 4 bases, with 7 bases remaining between them. The CDR3 has 12 amino acids.

This clone was seen ten or more times. The V and J genes are TRBV19 and TRBJ2-6; TRBD2 matches 7 bases. The CDR3 has 18 residues. J lost 0 bases, V lost 1 base, and 6 bases had no gene match. Per the germline V gene, CDR1 is LNHDA and CDR2 is SQIVND (reference sequence). Written as DNA, the CDR3 is TGTGCCAGTAGTATAGGGGGACTAATGGGCTCTGGGGCCAACGTCCTGACTTTC. Its translation is CASSIGGLMGSGANVLTF. The full variable domain, completed using reference TRBV19 and TRBJ2-6, is DGGITQSPKYLFRKEGQNVTLSCEQNLNHDAMYWYRQDPGQGLRLIYYSQIVNDFQKGDIAEGYSVSREKKESFPLTVTSAQKNPTAFYLCASSIGGLMGSGANVLTFGAGSRLTVL.

This clone was recorded at least ten times. J is TRBJ2-1 and V is TRBV14, with 12 bases aligning to TRBD2. The length of the CDR3 is 22 residues. The V gene end was trimmed by 4 bases and the J gene end by 8 bases; junction bases not matched to a gene: 27. The germline V gene has CDR1 SGHDN and CDR2 FVKESK. The CDR3 sequence: CASSPWIGPGLAGIEATDEQFF. The CDR3 DNA is TGTGCCAGCAGCCCCTGGATAGGTCCAGGACTAGCGGGAATTGAAGCTACGGATGAGCAGTTCTTC.

This clone was found many times. The chain carries TRBV19 and TRBJ1-2, with TRBD1 matching over 7 bases. Germline lookup yields CDR1 LNHDA and CDR2 SQIVND (reference sequence). This CDR3 has 14 residues. The J segment lost 4 bases and the V segment lost 1 base, leaving 3 bases of the junction unmatched. Here the CDR3 reads CASSIVGQTYGYTF. CDR3 coding DNA: TGTGCCAGTAGTATAGTGGGACAGACCTATGGCTACACCTTC.

The sample holds many counts of this clone. The chain uses TRBV19 and TRBJ2-7; 9 positions match TRBD2. This CDR3 has 15 residues. V lost 0 bases, J lost 4 bases, and 4 bases stayed unmatched. Germline assignment: CDR1 LNHDA and CDR2 SQIVND (reference sequence). The CDR3 is CASSIEAGGRYEQYF. CDR3 nucleotides: TGTGCCAGTAGTATAGAAGCGGGAGGTCGATACGAGCAGTACTTC.

At least ten counts were recorded for this clone. V usage is TRBV28 and J usage is TRBJ2-7; TRBD2 matches at 9 bases. This CDR3 spans 15 amino acids. Unmatched junction bases numbered 2, after V lost 2 bases and J lost 0 bases. In germline, CDR1 is MDHEN, CDR2 SYDVKM. The chain's CDR3 is CASSLLSGSSYEQYF. CDR3 DNA: TGTGCCAGCAGTTTACTTAGCGGGAGCTCCTACGAGCAGTACTTC.

Many counts were recorded for this clone. The rearrangement joins TRBV27 to TRBJ2-7, with TRBD2 as a possible D gene (7 bases). CDR3 length: 13 amino acids. Germline CDR1 is MNHEY and CDR2 is SMNVEV (reference sequence). The V and J ends lost 5 bases and 6 bases respectively, with 14 bases between them. The CDR3, as DNA: TGTGCCAGCAGTCCGGGGGAGGGGGGCGAGCAGTACTTC. Encoded protein: CASSPGEGGEQYF.

This clone was recorded many times. V gene TRBV19 combines with J gene TRBJ2-7; TRBD1 might be the D (6 bases). The CDR3 spans 14 residues. The ends were cut back, 5 bases at V and 2 bases at J, with 13 bases in the middle. Per the germline V gene, CDR1 is LNHDA and CDR2 is SQIVND (reference sequence). The chain's CDR3 is CASSGQGRAYEQYF. DNA of the CDR3: TGTGCCAGTAGTGGGCAGGGGAGAGCCTACGAGCAGTACTTC.

This clone was recorded many times. The genes are TRBV9 and TRBJ2-7; 12 bases fit TRBD2. This CDR3 is 16 amino acids long. CDR1 is SGDLS and CDR2 is YYNGEE in the germline V gene. Trimming cost V 2 bases and J 2 bases; bases outside gene matches: 5. CDR3 sequence (DNA): TGTGCCAGCAGCGTGAGCTCTAGCGGGAGGGCCTACGAGCAGTACTTC. Its translation is CASSVSSSGRAYEQYF. The entire variable domain, with the rest obtained from reference TRBV9 and TRBJ2-7, is as follows: DSGVTQTPKHLITATGQRVTLRCSPRSGDLSVYWYQQSLDQGLQFLIQYYNGEERAKGNILERFSAQQFPDLHSELNLSSLELGDSALYFCASSVSSSGRAYEQYFGPGTRLTVT.

The rearrangement uses TRBV4-1 and TRBJ2-5; TRBD1 agrees at 10 bases. The DNA end is a closer match to TRBJ2-7, so the J assignment may be wrong. The CDR3 runs 13 residues. The germline V gene has CDR1 MGHRA and CDR2 YSYEKL. CDR3: CASAGTGEYEQYF. CDR3 nucleotide sequence: TGCGCCAGCGCCGGGACAGGGGAATACGAGCAGTACTTC.

This clone was seen a handful of times. The V call is TRBV11-3, the J call TRBJ2-7, with 8 bases aligning to TRBD2. Germline trimming cut 2 bases from V and 3 bases from J; bases unmatched to any gene: 3. This CDR3 is built from 14 residues. Per germline, CDR1 SGHNT and CDR2 YENEEA. The CDR3 DNA sequence: TGTGCCAGCAGCTTAAGCGGGAGAAGCTACGAGCAGTACTTC. Residues: CASSLSGRSYEQYF.

Relative to its sample, this clone is medium-sized. The V and J genes are TRBV6-1 and TRBJ1-1, with 9 bases aligning to TRBD1. Germline V gives CDR1 MNHNS, CDR2 SASEGT. V shed 7 bases, J shed 2 bases, and the junction held 8 bases outside the gene matches. The length of the CDR3 is 15 residues. CDR3 DNA sequence: TGTGCCAGCATACAGGGGGCGTTGGAAAACACTGAAGCTTTCTTT. Its protein is CASIQGALENTEAFF.

This clone was counted at least ten times. The chain employs TRBV29-1 and TRBJ2-7; 7 bases line up with TRBD2. This CDR3 has 13 residues. Germline assignment: CDR1 SQVTM and CDR2 ANQGSEA. The trim removed 5 bases at V and 0 bases at J, leaving 4 bases unmatched. CDR3 in amino acids: CSVRRENSYEQYF. For the CDR3, the DNA is TGCAGCGTTAGGCGGGAGAACTCCTACGAGCAGTACTTC.

This clone has at least ten counts. The J gene is TRBJ1-2, the V gene TRBV30; TRBD1 is a possible D gene (5 bases). With 4 bases removed from V and 3 bases from J, the gap between germline ends came to 12 bases. The CDR3 is 13 amino acids. Germline CDR1 and CDR2: GTSNPN and SVGIG (reference sequence). The CDR3 loop is CAWNPGKDYGYTF. The CDR3 DNA reads TGTGCCTGGAACCCAGGGAAAGACTATGGCTACACCTTC.